This is a list of T cell receptor beta chains from one sample in a study of cytomegalovirus exposure and HLA in healthy donors. Using immunoSEQ multiplex PCR, the repertoire was profiled, and TCRdb retains in-frame clones only, with some absent. The data show 150,000 to 200,000 clones, with 70% to 80% seen just once and roughly 14% held by the top ten. Sequences were obtained from PBMCs. The receptors here all came from a woman aged 25 to 45 in good health and CMV-seropositive. Both conserved end residues are part of each CDR3. The D gene is left open where the match is weak. Expanded clones are given a class, and other clones once, few, many or no size at all.

j_call v_call clone_size d_call cdr3_aa cdr3_nt
TRBJ1-5 TRBV6-1 once NA CASSVRSGQPQHF TGTGCCAGCAGTGTCAGGTCAGGGCAGCCCCAGCATTTT
TRBJ1-6 TRBV6-6 NA NA CASSQLSPLHF TGTGCCAGCAGTCAACTCTCACCCCTCCACTTT
TRBJ2-5 TRBV5-1 NA TRBD2 CASSTSGGGQETQYF TGCGCCAGCAGCACTAGCGGGGGTGGGCAAGAGACCCAGTACTTC
TRBJ2-6 TRBV18 once NA CASYTGGWAGANVLTF TGTGCCAGCTACACCGGGGGTTGGGCTGGGGCCAACGTCCTGACTTTC
TRBJ2-1 TRBV5-1 once NA CASSLSNGRSYNEQFF TGCGCCAGCAGCTTGAGTAACGGTCGCTCCTACAATGAGCAGTTCTTC
TRBJ1-4 TRBV6-1 NA NA CASTHEGATNEKLFF TGTGCCAGCACCCACGAAGGAGCAACTAATGAAAAACTGTTTTTT
TRBJ1-5 TRBV28 NA NA CASRRDTNQPQHF TGTGCCAGCAGGAGGGACACCAATCAGCCCCAGCATTTT
TRBJ1-2 TRBV30 NA NA CAWSYDTNYGYTF TGTGCCTGGAGCTATGATACTAACTATGGCTACACCTTC
TRBJ1-6 TRBV7-9 NA TRBD1 CSSSFGQVSNSPLHF TGTTCCAGCAGTTTCGGACAGGTTTCTAATTCACCCCTCCACTTT
TRBJ1-5 TRBV2 few NA CASSRGGFDQPQHF TGTGCCAGCAGTAGGGGGGGTTTTGATCAGCCCCAGCATTTT
TRBJ1-1 TRBV7-9 NA NA CASSSPWGDWVNTEAFF TGTGCCAGCAGCTCCCCCTGGGGGGATTGGGTGAACACTGAAGCTTTCTTT